This T cell receptor (beta chain) appears in the sequencing data of a study of blood T cell repertoires in COVID-19. Study overall: The United States, Italy and Spain supplied acute and convalescent COVID-19 samples. Sample material is recorded as cDNA or gDNA derived from T cells, B-cell-depleted T cells, or PBMCs.

V trimming: 2 bases; J trimming: 2 bases; junction bases outside the gene matches: 3. Germline V gene sequence: CDR1 SGHNT, CDR2 YYREEE (reference sequence). The CDR3 totals 15 residues. The authors' processing: Reference gene primer amplification in the assay estimated nucleated cell counts. Data came from immunoSEQ multiplex PCR; TCRdb stores just in-frame clones and leaves some out. That table is the source of V, J and clone size, and D and trimming were worked out from the DNA. The repertoire includes around 170,000 clones, 70% to 90% of them detected once, and under 4.5% sits in the top ten. This clonotype was obtained from a woman in her sixties or seventies with acute or convalescent COVID-19. The chain is built from TRBV5-4 and TRBJ2-3; 9 bases fit TRBD1. Sequenced input: peripheral blood. In DNA form, the CDR3 reads TGTGCCAGCAGCTTAGGGACAGGGATCACAGATACGCAGTATTTT. Encoded protein: CASSLGTGITDTQYF.